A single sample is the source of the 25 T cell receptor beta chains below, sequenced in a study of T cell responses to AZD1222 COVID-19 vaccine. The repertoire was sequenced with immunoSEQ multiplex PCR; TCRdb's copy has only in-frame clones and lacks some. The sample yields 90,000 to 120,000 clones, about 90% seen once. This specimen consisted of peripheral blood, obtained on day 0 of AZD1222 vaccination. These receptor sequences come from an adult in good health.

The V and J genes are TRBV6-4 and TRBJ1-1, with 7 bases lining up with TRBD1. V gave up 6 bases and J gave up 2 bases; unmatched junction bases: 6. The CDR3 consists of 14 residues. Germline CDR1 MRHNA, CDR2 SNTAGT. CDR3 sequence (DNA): TGTGCCAGCAGATTGGACAGGACCAACACTGAAGCTTTCTTT. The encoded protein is CASRLDRTNTEAFF.

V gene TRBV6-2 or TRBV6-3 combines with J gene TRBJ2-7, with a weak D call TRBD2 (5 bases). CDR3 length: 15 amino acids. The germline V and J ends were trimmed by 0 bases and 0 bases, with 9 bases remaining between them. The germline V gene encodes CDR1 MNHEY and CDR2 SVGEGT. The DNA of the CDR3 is TGTGCCAGCAGTTACTCGAGGGCGGTCTCCTACGAGCAGTACTTC. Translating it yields CASSYSRAVSYEQYF.

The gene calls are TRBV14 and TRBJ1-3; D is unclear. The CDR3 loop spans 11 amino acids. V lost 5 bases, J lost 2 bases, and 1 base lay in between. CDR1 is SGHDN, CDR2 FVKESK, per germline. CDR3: CASSTGNTIYF. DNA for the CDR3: TGTGCCAGCAGCACTGGAAACACCATATATTTT.

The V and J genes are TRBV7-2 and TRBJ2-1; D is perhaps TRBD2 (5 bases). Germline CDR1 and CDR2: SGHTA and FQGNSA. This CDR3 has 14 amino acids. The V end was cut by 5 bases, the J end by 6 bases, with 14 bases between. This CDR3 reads CASSPGSSRNEQFF. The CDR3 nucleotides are TGTGCCAGCAGCCCAGGTTCTAGCCGCAATGAGCAGTTCTTC. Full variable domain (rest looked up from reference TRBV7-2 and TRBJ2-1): GAGVSQSPSNKVTEKGKDVELRCDPISGHTALYWYRQSLGQGLEFLIYFQGNSAPDKSGLPSDRFSAERTGGSVSTLTIQRTQQEDSAVYLCASSPGSSRNEQFFGPGTRLTVL.

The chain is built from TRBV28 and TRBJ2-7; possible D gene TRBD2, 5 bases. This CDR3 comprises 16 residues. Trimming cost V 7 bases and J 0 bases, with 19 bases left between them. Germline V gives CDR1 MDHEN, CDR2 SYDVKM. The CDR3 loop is CASNSGSQRSSYEQYF. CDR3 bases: TGTGCCAGCAATTCGGGATCCCAGAGGAGCTCCTACGAGCAGTACTTC.

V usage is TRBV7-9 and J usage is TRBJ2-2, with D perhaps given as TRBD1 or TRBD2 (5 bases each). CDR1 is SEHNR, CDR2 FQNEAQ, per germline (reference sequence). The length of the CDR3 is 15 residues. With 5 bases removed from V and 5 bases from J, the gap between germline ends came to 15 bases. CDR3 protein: CASSRRDPATGELFF. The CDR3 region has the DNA TGTGCCAGCAGCCGACGGGACCCCGCGACCGGGGAGCTGTTTTTT.

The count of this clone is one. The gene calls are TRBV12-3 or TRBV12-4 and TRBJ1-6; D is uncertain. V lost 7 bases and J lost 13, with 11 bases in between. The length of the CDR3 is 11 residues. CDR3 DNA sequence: TGTGCCAGCACCGCGCGGGGTCCCCTCCACTTT. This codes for CASTARGPLHF.

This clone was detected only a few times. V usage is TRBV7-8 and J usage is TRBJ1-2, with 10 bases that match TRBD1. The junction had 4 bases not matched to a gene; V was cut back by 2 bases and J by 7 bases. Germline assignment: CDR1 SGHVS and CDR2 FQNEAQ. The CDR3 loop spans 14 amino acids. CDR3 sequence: CASSLIRDRGGYTF. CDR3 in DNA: TGTGCCAGCAGCTTAATCCGGGACAGGGGTGGCTACACCTTC. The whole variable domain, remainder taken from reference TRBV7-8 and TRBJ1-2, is GAGVSQSPRYKVAKRGQDVALRCDPISGHVSLFWYQQALGQGPEFLTYFQNEAQLDKSGLPSDRFFAERPEGSVSTLKIQRTQQEDSAVYLCASSLIRDRGGYTFGSGTRLTVV.

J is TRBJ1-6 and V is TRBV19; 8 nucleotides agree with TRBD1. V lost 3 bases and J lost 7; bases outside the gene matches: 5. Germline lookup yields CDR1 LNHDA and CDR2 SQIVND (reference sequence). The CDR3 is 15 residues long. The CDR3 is CASSIQGAGNSPLHF. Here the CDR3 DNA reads TGTGCCAGTAGTATCCAGGGGGCTGGGAATTCACCCCTCCACTTT. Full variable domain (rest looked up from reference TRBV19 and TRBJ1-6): DGGITQSPKYLFRKEGQNVTLSCEQNLNHDAMYWYRQDPGQGLRLIYYSQIVNDFQKGDIAEGYSVSREKKESFPLTVTSAQKNPTAFYLCASSIQGAGNSPLHFGNGTRLTVT.

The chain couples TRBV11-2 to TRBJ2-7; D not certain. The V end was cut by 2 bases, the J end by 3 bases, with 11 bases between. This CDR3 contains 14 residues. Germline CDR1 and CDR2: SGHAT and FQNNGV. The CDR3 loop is CASSLLGNNYEQYF. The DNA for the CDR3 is TGTGCCAGCAGCTTATTGGGGAACAACTACGAGCAGTACTTC.

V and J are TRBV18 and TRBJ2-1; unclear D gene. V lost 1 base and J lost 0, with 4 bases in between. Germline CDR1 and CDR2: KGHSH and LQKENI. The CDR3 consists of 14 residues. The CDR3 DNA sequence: TGTGCCAGCTCACCACAGAGCTCCTACAATGAGCAGTTCTTC. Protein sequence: CASSPQSSYNEQFF.

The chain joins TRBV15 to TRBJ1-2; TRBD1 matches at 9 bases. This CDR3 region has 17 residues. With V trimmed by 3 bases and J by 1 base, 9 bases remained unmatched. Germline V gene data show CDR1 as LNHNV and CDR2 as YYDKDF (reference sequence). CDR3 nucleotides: TGTGCCACCAGCAGGGGACAGGGCAGCTTACTTAACTATGGCTACACCTTC. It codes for CATSRGQGSLLNYGYTF.

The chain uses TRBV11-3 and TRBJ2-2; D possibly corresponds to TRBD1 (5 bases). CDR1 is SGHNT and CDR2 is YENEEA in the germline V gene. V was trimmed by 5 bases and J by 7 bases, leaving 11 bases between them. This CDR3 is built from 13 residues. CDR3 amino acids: CASSLGVNGELFF. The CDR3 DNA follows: TGTGCCAGCAGCCTAGGGGTTAACGGGGAGCTGTTTTTT.

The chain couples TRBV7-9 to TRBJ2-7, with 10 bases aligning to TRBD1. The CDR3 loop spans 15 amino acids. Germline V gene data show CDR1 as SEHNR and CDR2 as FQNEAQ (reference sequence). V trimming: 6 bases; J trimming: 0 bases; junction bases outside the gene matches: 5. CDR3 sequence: CASRPDRGYSYEQYF. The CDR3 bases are TGTGCCAGCAGGCCGGACAGGGGGTACTCCTACGAGCAGTACTTC.

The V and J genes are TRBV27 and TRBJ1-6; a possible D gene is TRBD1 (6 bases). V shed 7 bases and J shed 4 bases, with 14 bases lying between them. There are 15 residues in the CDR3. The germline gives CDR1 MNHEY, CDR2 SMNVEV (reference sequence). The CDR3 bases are TGTGCCAGCACCCGACGGGGGCCATATAATTCACCCCTCCACTTT. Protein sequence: CASTRRGPYNSPLHF.

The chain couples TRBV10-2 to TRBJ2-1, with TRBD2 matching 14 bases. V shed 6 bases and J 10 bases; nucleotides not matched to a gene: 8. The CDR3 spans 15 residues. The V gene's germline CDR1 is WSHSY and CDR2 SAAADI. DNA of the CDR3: TGCGCCAGCAGGACTAGCGGGGGGGTTCTTGGAGAGCAGTTCTTC. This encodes CASRTSGGVLGEQFF.

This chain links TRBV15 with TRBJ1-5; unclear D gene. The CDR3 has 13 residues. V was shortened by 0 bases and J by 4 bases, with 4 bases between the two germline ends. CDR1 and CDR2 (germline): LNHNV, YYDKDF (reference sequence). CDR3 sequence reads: CATSRERNQPQHF. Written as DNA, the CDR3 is TGTGCCACCAGCAGAGAGAGGAATCAGCCCCAGCATTTT.

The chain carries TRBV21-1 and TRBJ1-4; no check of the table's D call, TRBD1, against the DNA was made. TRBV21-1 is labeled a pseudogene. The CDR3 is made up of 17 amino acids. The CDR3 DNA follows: TGTGCCAGCAGCCCGCGGACAGCCAACCCGTCTAATGAAAAACTGTTTTTT. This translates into CASSPRTANPSNEKLFF.

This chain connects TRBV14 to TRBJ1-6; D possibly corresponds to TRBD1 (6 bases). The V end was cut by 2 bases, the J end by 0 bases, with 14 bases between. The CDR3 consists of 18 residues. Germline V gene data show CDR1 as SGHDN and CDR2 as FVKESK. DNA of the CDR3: TGTGCCAGCAGCCAACGGGACAACTCTAACTCCTATAATTCACCCCTCCACTTT. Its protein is CASSQRDNSNSYNSPLHF.

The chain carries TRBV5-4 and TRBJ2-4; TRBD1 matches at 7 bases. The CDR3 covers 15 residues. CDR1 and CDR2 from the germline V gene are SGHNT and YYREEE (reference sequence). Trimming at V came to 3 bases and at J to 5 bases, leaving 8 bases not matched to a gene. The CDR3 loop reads CASSSQGLGENIQYF. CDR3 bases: TGTGCCAGCAGCTCACAGGGGTTGGGCGAAAACATTCAGTACTTC.

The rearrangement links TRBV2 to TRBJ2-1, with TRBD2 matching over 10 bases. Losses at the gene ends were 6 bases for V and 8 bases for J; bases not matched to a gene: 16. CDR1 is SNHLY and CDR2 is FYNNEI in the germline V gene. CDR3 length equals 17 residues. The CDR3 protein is CASSALMTSGLRDEQFF. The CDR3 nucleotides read TGTGCCAGCAGCGCCCTTATGACTAGCGGGCTTAGGGATGAGCAGTTCTTC.

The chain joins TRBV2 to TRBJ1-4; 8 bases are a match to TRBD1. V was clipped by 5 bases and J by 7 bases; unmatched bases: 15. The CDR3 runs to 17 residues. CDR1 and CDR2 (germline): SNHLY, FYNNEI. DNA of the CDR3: TGTGCCAGCAGTAGGACAGGGCAAGGTGGTATAGGTGAAAAACTGTTTTTT. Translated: CASSRTGQGGIGEKLFF.

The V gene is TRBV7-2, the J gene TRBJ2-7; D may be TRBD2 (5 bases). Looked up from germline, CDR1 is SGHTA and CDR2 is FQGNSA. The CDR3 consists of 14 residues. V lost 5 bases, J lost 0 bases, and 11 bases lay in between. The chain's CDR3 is CASSLVGGSYEQYF. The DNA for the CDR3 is TGTGCCAGCAGCCTAGTCGGAGGCTCCTACGAGCAGTACTTC.

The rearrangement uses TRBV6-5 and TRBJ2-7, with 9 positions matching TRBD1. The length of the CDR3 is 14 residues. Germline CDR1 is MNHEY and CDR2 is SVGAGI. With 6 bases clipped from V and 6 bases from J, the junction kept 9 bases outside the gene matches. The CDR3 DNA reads TGTGCCAGCAGGGTACAGGGGGCTTCTCGCGAGCAGTACTTC. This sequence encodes CASRVQGASREQYF.

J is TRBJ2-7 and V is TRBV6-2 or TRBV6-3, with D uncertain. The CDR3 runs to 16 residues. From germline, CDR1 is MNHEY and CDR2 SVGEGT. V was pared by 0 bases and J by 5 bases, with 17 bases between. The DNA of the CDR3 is TGTGCCAGCAGTTACTCGATAAAGCCCGTTTGGGACGAGCAGTACTTC. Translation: CASSYSIKPVWDEQYF.